This T cell receptor beta chain was identified during a study of blood T cell repertoires in COVID-19. Overall study: Researchers got acute and convalescent COVID-19 samples from the United States, Italy and Spain. Nucleic acid was either cDNA or gDNA, and it came from T cells, B-cell-depleted T cells, or PBMCs.

The table came from immunoSEQ multiplex PCR; TCRdb's copy has only in-frame clones and leaves some out. This table has about 110,000 clones, roughly 80% appearing once. In germline, CDR1 is WSHSY, CDR2 SAAADI. J lost 10 bases, V lost 7 bases, and 8 bases had no gene match. The CDR3 has 12 residues. The specimen was peripheral blood. The chain recombines TRBV10-2 with TRBJ1-2; TRBD1 matches at 8 bases. The sequence was obtained from a man aged 70-80 years with acute or convalescent COVID-19. The CDR3 DNA reads as TGCGCCAGCACCTCACAGGGGGGCACCTACACCTTC. It yields the protein CASTSQGGTYTF.